The clone carrying this T cell receptor beta chain occurred once. This sample is drawn from a study of blood T cell repertoires in COVID-19. Study-wide background: PBMCs, B-cell-depleted T cells, or T cells provided the cDNA or gDNA that made up the material.

The cohort comprised adults aged about 18 to 100 years residing in approximately 25 US areas. Participants in the exposed group had met a COVID-19 case in the 2 weeks before joining the study. In the original analysis: Quantification of nucleated cells was approximated via reference gene primer amplification. The data were produced by immunoSEQ multiplex PCR, yet TCRdb's version contains in-frame clones alone and is incomplete. That table supplies the V and J calls and clone size; D and trimming were determined from the DNA. Among approximately 300,000 clones listed, over 90% were seen once. The CDR3 is 14 amino acids. Looked up from germline, CDR1 is LGHDT and CDR2 is YNNKEL (reference sequence). Trimming cost V 1 base and J 4 bases, with 7 bases left between them.

Sequencing was done on a sample of PBMCs or T cells enriched from blood (not recorded which). The chain combines TRBV3-1 (or the pseudogene TRBV3-2) with TRBJ1-4; D unclear. The receptor was derived from a woman aged 25 to 39 who had been exposed to COVID-19. CDR3 nucleotide sequence: TGTGCCAGCAGCCAAGGAGATTATAATGAAAAACTGTTTTTT. Translation: CASSQGDYNEKLFF.